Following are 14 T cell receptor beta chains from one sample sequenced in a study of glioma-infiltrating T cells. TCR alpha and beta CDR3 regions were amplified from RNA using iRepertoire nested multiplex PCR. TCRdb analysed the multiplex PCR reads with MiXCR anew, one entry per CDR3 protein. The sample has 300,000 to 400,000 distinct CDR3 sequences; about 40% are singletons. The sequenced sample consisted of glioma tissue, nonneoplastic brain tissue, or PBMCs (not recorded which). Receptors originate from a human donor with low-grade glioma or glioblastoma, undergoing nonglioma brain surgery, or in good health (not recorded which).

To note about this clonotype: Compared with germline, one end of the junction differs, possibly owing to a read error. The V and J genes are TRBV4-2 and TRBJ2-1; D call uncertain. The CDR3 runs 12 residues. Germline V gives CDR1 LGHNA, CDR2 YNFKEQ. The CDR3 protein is CASSQDGYEQFF. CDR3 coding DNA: TGTGCCAGCAGTCAAGACGGGTATGAGCAGTTCTTC.

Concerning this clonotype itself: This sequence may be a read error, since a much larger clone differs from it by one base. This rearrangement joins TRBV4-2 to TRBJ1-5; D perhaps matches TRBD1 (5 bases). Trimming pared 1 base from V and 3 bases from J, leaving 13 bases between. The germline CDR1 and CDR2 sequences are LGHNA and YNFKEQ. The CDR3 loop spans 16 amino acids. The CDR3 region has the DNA TGTGCCAGCAGCCAAGGTCTAAGACAGTTCAATCAGCCCCAGCATTTT. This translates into CASSQGLRQFNQPQHF.

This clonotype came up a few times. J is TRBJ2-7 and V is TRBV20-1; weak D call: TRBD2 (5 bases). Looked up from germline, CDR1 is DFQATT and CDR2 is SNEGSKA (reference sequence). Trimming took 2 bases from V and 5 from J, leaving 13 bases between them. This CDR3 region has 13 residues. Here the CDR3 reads CSARSRAWNEQYF. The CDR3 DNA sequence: TGCAGTGCTAGATCGAGGGCTTGGAACGAGCAGTACTTC.

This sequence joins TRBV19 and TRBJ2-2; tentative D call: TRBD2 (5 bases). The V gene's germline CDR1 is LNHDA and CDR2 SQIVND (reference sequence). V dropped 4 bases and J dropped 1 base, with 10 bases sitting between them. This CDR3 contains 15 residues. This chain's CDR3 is CASSTSGLNTGELFF. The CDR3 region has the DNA TGTGCCAGTAGTACATCCGGACTGAACACCGGGGAGCTGTTTTTT.

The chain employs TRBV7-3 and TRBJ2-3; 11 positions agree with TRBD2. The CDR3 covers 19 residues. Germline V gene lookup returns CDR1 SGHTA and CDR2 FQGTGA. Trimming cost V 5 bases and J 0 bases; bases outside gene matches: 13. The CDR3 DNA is TGTGCCAGCAGCCCAACAGGGACTAGCGGAGCCACTAGCACAGATACGCAGTATTTT. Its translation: CASSPTGTSGATSTDTQYF.

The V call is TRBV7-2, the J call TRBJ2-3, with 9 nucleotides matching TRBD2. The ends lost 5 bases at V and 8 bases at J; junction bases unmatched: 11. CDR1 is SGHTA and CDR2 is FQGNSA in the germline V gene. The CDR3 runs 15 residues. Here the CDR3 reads CASSLRGERGATQYF. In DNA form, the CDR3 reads TGTGCCAGCAGCCTTCGGGGCGAGCGGGGGGCTACGCAGTATTTT.

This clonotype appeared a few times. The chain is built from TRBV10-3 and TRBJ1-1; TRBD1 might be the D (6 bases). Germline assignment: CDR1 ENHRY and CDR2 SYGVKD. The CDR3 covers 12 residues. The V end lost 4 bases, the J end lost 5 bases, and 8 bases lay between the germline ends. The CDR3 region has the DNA TGTGCCATCAGTGTAGGGGGAACTGAAGCTTTCTTT. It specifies CAISVGGTEAFF.

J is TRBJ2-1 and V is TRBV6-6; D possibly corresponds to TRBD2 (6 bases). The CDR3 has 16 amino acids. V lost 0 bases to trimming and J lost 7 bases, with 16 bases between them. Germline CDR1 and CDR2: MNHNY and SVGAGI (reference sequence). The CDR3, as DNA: TGTGCCAGCAGTTACTCTGACGGGAGCGGGTGGAATGAGCAGTTCTTC. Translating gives CASSYSDGSGWNEQFF.

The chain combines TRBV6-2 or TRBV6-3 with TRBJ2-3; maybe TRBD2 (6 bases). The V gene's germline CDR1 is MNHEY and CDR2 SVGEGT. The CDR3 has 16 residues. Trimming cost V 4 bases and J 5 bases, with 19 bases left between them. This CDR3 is CASSSRAIGSIDTQYF. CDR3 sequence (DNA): TGTGCCAGCAGTTCCAGGGCTATCGGGAGTATAGATACGCAGTATTTT.

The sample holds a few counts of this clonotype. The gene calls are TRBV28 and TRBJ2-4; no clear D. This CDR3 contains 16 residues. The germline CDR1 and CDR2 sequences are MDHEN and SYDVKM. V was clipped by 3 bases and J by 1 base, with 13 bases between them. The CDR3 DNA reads TGTGCCAGCAGTTTTGCAATTGAGTCGGCCAAAAACATTCAGTACTTC. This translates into CASSFAIESAKNIQYF.

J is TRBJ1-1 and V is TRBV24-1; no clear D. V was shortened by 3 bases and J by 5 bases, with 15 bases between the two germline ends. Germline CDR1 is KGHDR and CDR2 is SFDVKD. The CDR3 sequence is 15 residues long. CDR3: CATSDNRYGRTEAFF. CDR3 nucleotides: TGTGCCACCAGTGATAACAGATACGGGCGGACTGAAGCTTTCTTT.

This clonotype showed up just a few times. The CDR3 sequence: CASSVDRGEYTGELFF. The CDR3, as DNA: TGTGCCAGCAGTGTTGACAGGGGCGAGTACACCGGGGAGCTGTTTTTT. J is TRBJ2-2 and V is TRBV6-1, with TRBD1 identical over 8 bases. Germline V gives CDR1 MNHNS, CDR2 SASEGT. After removal of 4 bases from V and 3 bases from J, the junction contained 7 bases not matched to a gene. The CDR3 sequence is 16 residues long.

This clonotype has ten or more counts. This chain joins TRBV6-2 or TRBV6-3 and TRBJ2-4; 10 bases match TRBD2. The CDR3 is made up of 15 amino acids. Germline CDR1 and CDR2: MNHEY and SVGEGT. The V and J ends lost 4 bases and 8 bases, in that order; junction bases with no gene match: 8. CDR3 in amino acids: CASSLSLAGVDIQYF. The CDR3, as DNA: TGTGCCAGCAGTTTGTCTCTAGCGGGAGTGGACATTCAGTACTTC.

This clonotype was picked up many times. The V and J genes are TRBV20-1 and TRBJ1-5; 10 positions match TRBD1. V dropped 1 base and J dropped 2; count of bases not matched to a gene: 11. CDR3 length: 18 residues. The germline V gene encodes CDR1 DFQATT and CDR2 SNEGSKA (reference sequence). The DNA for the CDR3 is TGCAGTGCTAGAGCTGCGTCCGGGACAGGGGATGGCAATCAGCCCCAGCATTTT. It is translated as CSARAASGTGDGNQPQHF.